This TCR beta chain was observed in a study of Tregs in tolerant kidney transplant recipients. TCRdb's copy holds only in-frame clones and misses some; the assay was immunoSEQ multiplex PCR. The sample has 100,000 to 120,000 clones; nearly 90% are singletons. Regarding the study as a whole: Donor-specific Treg expansion exceeded global Treg expansion in tolerant patients, suggesting antigen drive. Changing PCR primers prevented nucleotide comparison between some patients' samples. Findings come from small patient numbers and require larger validation.

For this clone: Its antigen remains unidentified.

Unstimulated Tregs (CD4+CD25+CD127-) and CD4+CD25- non-Tregs were sorted from PBMCs. The germline V and J ends were trimmed by 2 bases and 2 bases, with 14 bases remaining between them. CDR3 length: 16 residues. Germline CDR1 and CDR2: SGHDT and YYEEEE. Sequencing was performed on CD4+ T cells from blood, taken before the transplant. The gene calls are TRBV5-6 and TRBJ1-3; D not resolved. The TCR originated in a human donor who received a combined kidney and bone marrow transplant. The CDR3 reads CASSLSTVTAGNTIYF. CDR3 coding DNA: TGTGCCAGCAGCTTATCTACAGTAACCGCTGGAAACACCATATATTTT.